The rows below give T cell receptor beta chains drawn from one sample of a study of CD8 T cells in ankylosing spondylitis. TCRdb independently ran MiXCR on the 5' RACE reads; one entry per CDR3 protein. In the table there are about 310,000 distinct CDR3 sequences, roughly 20% of which are singletons. Sequencing was performed on blood, either unsorted or a sorted T cell fraction (not recorded which). The receptors stem from a female donor with ankylosing spondylitis or in good health (not recorded which). Each CDR3 is given with its conserved first and last residue. A D gene is named only where the DNA matches it firmly. For some rows the clone size is stated as once, few or many, or as a class when expanded; others skip it.

j_call v_call d_call clone_size cdr3_aa cdr3_nt
TRBJ2-3 TRBV10-2 TRBD1 many CASRDRSTDTQYF TGCGCCAGCAGGGACAGGAGCACAGATACGCAGTATTTT
TRBJ2-7 TRBV15 TRBD2 - CATSPGRLAGNYEQYF TGTGCCACCAGCCCCGGGAGACTAGCGGGAAACTACGAGCAGTACTTC
TRBJ2-2 TRBV6-5 - - CASSSRRAHTGELFF TGTGCCAGCAGTTCTAGGCGTGCACACACCGGGGAGCTGTTTTTT
TRBJ2-1 TRBV18 TRBD2 - CASSPPSGASNEQFF TGTGCCAGCTCACCACCGAGCGGGGCCAGCAATGAGCAGTTCTTC
TRBJ2-7 TRBV20-1 TRBD2 - CSARDIAGGPHEQYF TGCAGTGCTAGGGATATAGCGGGAGGGCCCCACGAGCAGTACTTC
TRBJ1-1 TRBV12-3/TRBV12-4 - few CASRDSLGNTEAFF TGTGCCAGCAGGGACAGCCTCGGAAACACTGAAGCTTTCTTT
TRBJ2-6 TRBV25-1 - - CASSEWSSSGANVLTF TGTGCCAGCAGTGAGTGGAGCTCCTCTGGGGCCAACGTCCTGACTTTC
TRBJ2-7 TRBV3-1 TRBD2 many CASSQDGLAGNTEQYF TGTGCCAGCAGCCAAGATGGGCTAGCGGGAAATACCGAGCAGTACTTC
TRBJ2-7 TRBV29-1 - - CSVHTGSGRKNEQYF TGCAGCGTACACACAGGGAGCGGTCGTAAGAACGAGCAGTACTTC
TRBJ2-7 TRBV10-3 - - CAISVAGQPPYEQYF TGTGCCATCAGTGTAGCCGGACAGCCCCCCTACGAGCAGTACTTC
TRBJ1-1 TRBV7-2 TRBD1 - CASTRGTGLNTEAFF TGTGCCAGCACCCGAGGGACAGGTTTGAACACTGAAGCTTTCTTT
TRBJ2-7 TRBV12-3/TRBV12-4 - many CASSLEGHEQYF TGTGCCAGCAGTTTAGAAGGGCACGAGCAGTACTTC
TRBJ2-1 TRBV4-3 - - CASSQTYNEQFF TGCGCCAGCAGCCAAACCTACAATGAGCAGTTCTTC
TRBJ2-7 TRBV10-3 - few CAISEFSPGADLRKQYF TGTGCCATCAGTGAGTTCTCCCCGGGAGCGGACCTACGGAAGCAGTACTTC
TRBJ2-1 TRBV10-3 TRBD2 - CAISESSGDIDEQFF TGTGCCATAAGTGAGTCTAGCGGGGACATTGATGAGCAGTTCTTC
TRBJ2-1 TRBV20-1 - few CSASKLDNEQFF TGCAGTGCTAGTAAGCTAGACAATGAGCAGTTCTTC